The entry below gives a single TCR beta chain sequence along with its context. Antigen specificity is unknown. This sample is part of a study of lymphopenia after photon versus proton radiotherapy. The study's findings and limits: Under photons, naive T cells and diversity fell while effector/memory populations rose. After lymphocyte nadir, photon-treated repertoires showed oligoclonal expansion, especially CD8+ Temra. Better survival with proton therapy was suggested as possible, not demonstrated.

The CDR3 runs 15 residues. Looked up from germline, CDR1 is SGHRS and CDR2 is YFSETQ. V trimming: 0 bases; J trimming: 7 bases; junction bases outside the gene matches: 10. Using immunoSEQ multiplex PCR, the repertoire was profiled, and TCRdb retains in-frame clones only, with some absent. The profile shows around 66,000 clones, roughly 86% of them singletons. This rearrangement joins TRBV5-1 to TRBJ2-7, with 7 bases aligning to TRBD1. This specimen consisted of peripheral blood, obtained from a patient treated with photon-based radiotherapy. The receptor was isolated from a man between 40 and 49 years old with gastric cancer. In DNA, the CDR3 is TGCGCCAGCAGCTTGGCCGTAGACAGGGAAGAGGAGCAGTACTTC. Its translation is CASSLAVDREEEQYF.